This TCR beta chain was identified in a study of blood T cells in healthy people across ages. Findings and limits, study-wide: Estimated diversity across one million T cells was deemed an underestimate.

This CDR3 is built from 13 residues. J lost 0 bases, V lost 11 bases, and 6 bases had no gene match. CDR1 SGHNT and CDR2 YENEEA come from the germline V gene. A note on this clonotype: Its antigen remains unidentified.

For the second PCR, which ran for 7 to 11 cycles, a sample-barcoded 5' primer and a J-beta primer mix were used. From the 5' RACE reads, TCRdb called clonotypes with MiXCR, one entry per CDR3 protein. Of around 990,000 distinct CDR3 sequences in the sample, 20% to 25% were seen once. These same data were also listed under a study on T cells of mothers and their children. That paper notes: From each mother came over 9.5 million TCR beta CDR3 reads, and from each child came 2.5 million to 3 million. Related pairs of mothers and children showed slightly higher, non-significant overlap versus unrelated pairs. The search for persistent microchimeric T cell clones detected none.

The V gene is TRBV11-3, the J gene TRBJ2-7; 8 bases line up with TRBD1. The source is a girl aged 2-10 years in good health. Material for sequencing was blood. The CDR3 region has the DNA TGTGCCTGTGGACAGGGACTCTCCTACGAGCAGTACTTC. Translated: CACGQGLSYEQYF.